Included here is one T cell receptor beta chain sequence, with context. Its target is unknown. Germline values: CDR1 SGHVS, CDR2 FNYEAQ. This CDR3 is built from 14 residues. V lost 3 bases and J lost 2, with 11 bases in between. These data originate in a study of graft-versus-host responses after intestinal transplantation. Whole-study context: Each recipient received anti-thymocyte globulin induction, then tacrolimus and steroids for approximately three years.

Study conclusions and caveats: Early post-transplant declines in HvG were associated with peak levels of circulating GvH clones. Allografts from individuals with graft-donor T cell macrochimerism displayed high graft-versus-host to host-versus-graft clonal ratios.

Using immunoSEQ multiplex PCR, the repertoire was profiled, and TCRdb retains in-frame clones only, with some absent. The table lists 90,000 to 130,000 clones, about 93% of them singletons. The sequencing used unstimulated CD8+ T cells sorted from spleen or lymph node cells, collected before intestinal transplant. The chain has TRBV7-6 and TRBJ2-7; either TRBD1 or TRBD2 may supply D (5 bases each). This TCR came from a human donor who received an intestinal transplant. The CDR3 loop is CASSLVQGAYEQYF. CDR3 in DNA: TGTGCCAGCAGCTTGGTGCAGGGAGCCTACGAGCAGTACTTC.